The 10 T cell receptor beta chains below all came from one sample that was sequenced in a study of CD8 T cells in Susac syndrome. The RNA input was about 0.45 to 1 ug, and it was reverse transcribed with random hexamers. TCRdb passed the immunoSEQ multiplex PCR reads through MiXCR, listing each CDR3 protein once. Of under 200,000 distinct CDR3 sequences listed, approximately 95% are singletons. Sequenced: CD8+ T cells from PBMCs. Receptor source: a human donor with Susac syndrome.

V gene TRBV5-6 combines with J gene TRBJ2-7; D uncertain. Germline CDR1 reads SGHDT; CDR2 reads YYEEEE. The V end was cut by 0 bases, the J end by 6 bases, with 7 bases between. The CDR3 is 12 amino acids. The CDR3 loop reads CASSLGVLEQYF. In DNA, the CDR3 is TGTGCCAGCAGCTTGGGTGTTCTCGAGCAGTACTTC.

The chain is built from TRBV9 and TRBJ1-5; TRBD1 aligns across 8 bases. With V trimmed by 4 bases and J by 1 base, 1 base remained unmatched. Germline CDR1 SGDLS, CDR2 YYNGEE. This CDR3 is built from 14 residues. The CDR3, as DNA: TGTGCCAGCAGCACAGGGGGAAGCAATCAGCCCCAGCATTTT. It is translated as CASSTGGSNQPQHF. Complete variable domain (other parts from reference TRBV9 and TRBJ1-5): DSGVTQTPKHLITATGQRVTLRCSPRSGDLSVYWYQQSLDQGLQFLIQYYNGEERAKGNILERFSAQQFPDLHSELNLSSLELGDSALYFCASSTGGSNQPQHFGDGTRLSIL.

The rearrangement uses TRBV7-9 and TRBJ1-2; no clear D gene. The length of the CDR3 is 13 residues. Germline V lookup: CDR1 SEHNR, CDR2 FQNEAQ (reference sequence). V lost 5 bases and J lost 6, with 13 bases in between. The CDR3 sequence: CASSPYVGDGYTF. The CDR3 DNA is TGTGCCAGCAGCCCATATGTCGGGGATGGCTACACCTTC.

The rearrangement joins TRBV13 to TRBJ2-1; the D gene is possibly TRBD1 (6 bases). The CDR3 sequence is 14 residues long. The germline V and J ends were trimmed by 3 bases and 4 bases, with 10 bases remaining between them. Germline loops: CDR1 PRHDT, CDR2 FYEKMQ (reference sequence). CDR3 DNA sequence: TGTGCCAGCAGCTTCGGACAGCAATACAATGAGCAGTTCTTC. Translation: CASSFGQQYNEQFF.

The V gene is TRBV19, the J gene TRBJ1-2; D gene uncertain. The CDR3 has 12 amino acids. V was trimmed by 5 bases and J by 2 bases, leaving 6 bases between them. CDR1 LNHDA and CDR2 SQIVND come from the germline V gene (reference sequence). The CDR3 nucleotides are TGTGCCAGTAGTTGGACGAACTATGGCTACACCTTC. It translates to CASSWTNYGYTF.

This chain uses TRBV20-1 with TRBJ2-7; tentative D call: TRBD2 (6 bases). Trimming removed 0 bases from V and 5 bases from J, with 20 bases in between. CDR1 is DFQATT and CDR2 is SNEGSKA in the germline V gene (reference sequence). The CDR3 runs 16 residues. The CDR3 protein is CSARDFGGGERNEQYF. The CDR3 region has the DNA TGCAGTGCTAGAGATTTCGGCGGAGGGGAAAGGAACGAGCAGTACTTC.

The chain employs TRBV5-1 and TRBJ1-1, with 7 positions matching TRBD1. CDR3 length: 15 amino acids. V lost 3 bases, J lost 6 bases, and 11 bases stayed unmatched. Germline CDR1 reads SGHRS; CDR2 reads YFSETQ. This chain's CDR3 is CASSWLDREGAEAFF. As DNA, the CDR3 is TGCGCCAGCAGCTGGCTAGACAGGGAGGGCGCTGAAGCTTTCTTT. Supplemented by reference TRBV5-1 and TRBJ1-1, the full variable domain reads KAGVTQTPRYLIKTRGQQVTLSCSPISGHRSVSWYQQTPGQGLQFLFEYFSETQRNKGNFPGRFSGRQFSNSRSEMNVSTLELGDSALYLCASSWLDREGAEAFFGQGTRLTVV.

The chain couples TRBV30 to TRBJ2-1, with 8 bases matching TRBD1. The V and J ends lost 0 bases and 6 bases, in that order; junction bases with no gene match: 4. The CDR3 is 14 amino acids. Germline values: CDR1 GTSNPN, CDR2 SVGIG (reference sequence). The CDR3 nucleotides are TGTGCCTGGAGTGTAGGACAGGGTTCCAATGAGCAGTTCTTC. This translates into CAWSVGQGSNEQFF.

The chain joins TRBV7-9 to TRBJ1-4; possibly TRBD1 for D (5 bases). Trimming left V 6 bases short and J 8 bases short, with 13 bases between. This CDR3 is 13 amino acids long. Germline values: CDR1 SEHNR, CDR2 FQNEAQ (reference sequence). DNA for the CDR3: TGTGCCAGCAGACCGAGGGGCGGAGAAAAACTGTTTTTT. Amino acids: CASRPRGGEKLFF.

V and J are TRBV5-6 and TRBJ2-7; TRBD2 matches at 7 bases. Unmatched junction bases numbered 9, after V lost 0 bases and J lost 6 bases. CDR1 SGHDT and CDR2 YYEEEE come from the germline V gene. The CDR3 is 15 amino acids. The CDR3 DNA is TGTGCCAGCAGCTTGGCTAGCGACAAGCGGGGCGAGCAGTACTTC. This translates into CASSLASDKRGEQYF.